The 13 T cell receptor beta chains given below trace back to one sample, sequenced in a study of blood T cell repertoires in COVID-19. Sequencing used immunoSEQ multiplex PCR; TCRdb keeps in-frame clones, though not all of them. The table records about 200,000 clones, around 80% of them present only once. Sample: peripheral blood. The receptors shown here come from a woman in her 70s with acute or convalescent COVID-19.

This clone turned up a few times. The DNA for the CDR3 is TGTGCCAGCAGTATGCCCCCGGGACAGTCCTACGAGCAGTACTTC. This translates into CASSMPPGQSYEQYF. This chain connects TRBV28 to TRBJ2-7, with 7 bases aligning to TRBD1. Per germline, CDR1 MDHEN and CDR2 SYDVKM. V gave up 5 bases and J gave up 1 base; unmatched junction bases: 8. CDR3 size: 15 residues.

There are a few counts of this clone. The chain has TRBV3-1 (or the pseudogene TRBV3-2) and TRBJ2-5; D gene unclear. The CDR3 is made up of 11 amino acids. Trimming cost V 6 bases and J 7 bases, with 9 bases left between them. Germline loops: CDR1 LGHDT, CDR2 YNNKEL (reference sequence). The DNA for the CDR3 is TGTGCCAGCAGATCGACGGGGACCCAGTACTTC. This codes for CASRSTGTQYF.

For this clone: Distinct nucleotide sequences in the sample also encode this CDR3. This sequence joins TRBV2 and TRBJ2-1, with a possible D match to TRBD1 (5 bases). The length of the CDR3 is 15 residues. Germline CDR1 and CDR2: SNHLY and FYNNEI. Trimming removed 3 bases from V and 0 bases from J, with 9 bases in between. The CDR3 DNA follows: TGTGCCAGCAGTGATAGGGGTCTCTCCTACAATGAGCAGTTCTTC. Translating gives CASSDRGLSYNEQFF.

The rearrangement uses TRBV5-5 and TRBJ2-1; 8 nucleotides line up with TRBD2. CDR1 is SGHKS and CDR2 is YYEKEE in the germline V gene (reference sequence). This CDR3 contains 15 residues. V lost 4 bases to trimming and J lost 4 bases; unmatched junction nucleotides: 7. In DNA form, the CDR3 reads TGTGCCAGCAGCGCGACGGGGGGGCAATACAATGAGCAGTTCTTC. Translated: CASSATGGQYNEQFF.

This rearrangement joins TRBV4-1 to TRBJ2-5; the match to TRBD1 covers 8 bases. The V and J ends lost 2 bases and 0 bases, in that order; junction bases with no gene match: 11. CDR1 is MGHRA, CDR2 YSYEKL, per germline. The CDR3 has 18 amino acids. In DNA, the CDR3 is TGCGCCAGCAGCCAACCCAAGGACAGGGCGGTCAACCAAGAGACCCAGTACTTC. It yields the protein CASSQPKDRAVNQETQYF.

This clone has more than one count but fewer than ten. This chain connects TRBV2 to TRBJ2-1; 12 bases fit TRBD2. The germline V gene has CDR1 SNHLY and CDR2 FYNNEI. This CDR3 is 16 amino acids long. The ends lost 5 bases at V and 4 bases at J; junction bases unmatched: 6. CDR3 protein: CASSYGLAGRYNEQFF. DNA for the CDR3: TGTGCCAGCAGTTACGGACTAGCGGGACGATACAATGAGCAGTTCTTC.

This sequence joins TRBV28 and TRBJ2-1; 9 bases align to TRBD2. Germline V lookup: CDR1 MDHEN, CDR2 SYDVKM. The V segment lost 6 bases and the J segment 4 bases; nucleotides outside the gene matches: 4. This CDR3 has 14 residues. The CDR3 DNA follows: TGTGCCAGCAGCCTTAGCGGGGGATACAATGAGCAGTTCTTC. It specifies CASSLSGGYNEQFF.

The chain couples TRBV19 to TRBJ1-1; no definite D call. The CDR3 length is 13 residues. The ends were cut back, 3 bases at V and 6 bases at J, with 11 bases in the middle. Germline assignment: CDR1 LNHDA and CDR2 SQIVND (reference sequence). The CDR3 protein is CASSMGVRAEAFF. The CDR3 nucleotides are TGTGCCAGTAGTATGGGTGTCCGGGCTGAAGCTTTCTTT.

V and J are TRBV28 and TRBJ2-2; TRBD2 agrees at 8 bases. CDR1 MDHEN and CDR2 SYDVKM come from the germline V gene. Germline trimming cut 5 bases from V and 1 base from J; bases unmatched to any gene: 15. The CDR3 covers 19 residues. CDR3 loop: CASSLHRVWREVNTGELFF. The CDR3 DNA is TGTGCCAGCAGTCTCCACCGGGTATGGCGGGAGGTGAACACCGGGGAGCTGTTTTTT. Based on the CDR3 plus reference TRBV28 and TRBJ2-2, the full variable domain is DVKVTQSSRYLVKRTGEKVFLECVQDMDHENMFWYRQDPGLGLRLIYFSYDVKMKEKGDIPEGYSVSREKKERFSLILESASTNQTSMYLCASSLHRVWREVNTGELFFGEGSRLTVL.

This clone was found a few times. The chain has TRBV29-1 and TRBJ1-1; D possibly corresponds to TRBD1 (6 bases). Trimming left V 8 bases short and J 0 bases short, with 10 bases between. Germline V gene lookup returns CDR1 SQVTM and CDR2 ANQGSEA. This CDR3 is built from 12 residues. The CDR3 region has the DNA TGCAGCTTACAGGGATTGAACACTGAAGCTTTCTTT. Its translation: CSLQGLNTEAFF. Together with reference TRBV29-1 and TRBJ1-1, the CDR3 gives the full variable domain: SAVISQKPSRDICQRGTSLTIQCQVDSQVTMMFWYRQQPGQSLTLIATANQGSEATYESGFVIDKFPISRPNLTFSTLTVSNMSPEDSSIYLCSLQGLNTEAFFGQGTRLTVV.

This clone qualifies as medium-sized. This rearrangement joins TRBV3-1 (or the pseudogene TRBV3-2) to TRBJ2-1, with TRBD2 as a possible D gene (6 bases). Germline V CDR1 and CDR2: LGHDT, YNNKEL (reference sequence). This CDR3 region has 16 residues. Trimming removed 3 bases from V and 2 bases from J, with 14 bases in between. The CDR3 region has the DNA TGTGCCAGCAGCCATGTCCGGGGCGGGACCTACAATGAGCAGTTCTTC. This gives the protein CASSHVRGGTYNEQFF.

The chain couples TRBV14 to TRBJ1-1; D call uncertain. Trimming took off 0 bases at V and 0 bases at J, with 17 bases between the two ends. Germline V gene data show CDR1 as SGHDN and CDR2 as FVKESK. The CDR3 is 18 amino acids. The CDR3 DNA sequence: TGTGCCAGCAGCCAAGATTTGGTGTCGGCAGGAATGAACACTGAAGCTTTCTTT. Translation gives CASSQDLVSAGMNTEAFF.

CDR3 in DNA: TGCGCCAGCAGTCGAGGGGGTAATAACTATGGCTACACCTTC. Translated: CASSRGGNNYGYTF. V is TRBV5-1 and J is TRBJ1-2, with D possibly TRBD1 on 6 matching bases. V lost 5 bases to trimming and J lost 1 base, with 12 bases between them. Germline-derived CDR1 and CDR2 are SGHRS and YFSETQ. The CDR3 totals 14 residues.